This T cell receptor (beta chain) comes out of a study of T cells after posttransplantation cyclophosphamide. General study points: After PTCy, TRB diversity resembled that of CNI/methotrexate controls. Donor CD8+ memory clones often dominated recipient blood repertoires at later times. TRB overlap between skin or GI tissue T cells and blood was limited.

V lost 6 bases, J lost 4 bases, and 10 bases lay in between. The germline V gene has CDR1 SGHTS and CDR2 YDEGEE. This CDR3 is 13 amino acids long. On the day of bone marrow donation, the related graft donor provided peripheral blood. Points on this clone: The antigen remains undetermined.

TCRdb keeps only in-frame clones here, not all; method: immunoSEQ multiplex PCR. The repertoire has tens of thousands of clones, approximately 71% of them found once; the top ten carry about 0.71%. Sequences were obtained from memory CD4+ T cells sorted from PBMCs. This receptor was identified in a woman aged 55-69 years in good health, CMV-negative, and a related stem cell transplant donor. The chain has TRBV5-8 and TRBJ2-2; possibly TRBD2 for D (6 bases). The CDR3 nucleotides are TGTGCCAGCATACGGGAGCGCACCGGGGAGCTGTTTTTT. The encoded protein is CASIRERTGELFF.